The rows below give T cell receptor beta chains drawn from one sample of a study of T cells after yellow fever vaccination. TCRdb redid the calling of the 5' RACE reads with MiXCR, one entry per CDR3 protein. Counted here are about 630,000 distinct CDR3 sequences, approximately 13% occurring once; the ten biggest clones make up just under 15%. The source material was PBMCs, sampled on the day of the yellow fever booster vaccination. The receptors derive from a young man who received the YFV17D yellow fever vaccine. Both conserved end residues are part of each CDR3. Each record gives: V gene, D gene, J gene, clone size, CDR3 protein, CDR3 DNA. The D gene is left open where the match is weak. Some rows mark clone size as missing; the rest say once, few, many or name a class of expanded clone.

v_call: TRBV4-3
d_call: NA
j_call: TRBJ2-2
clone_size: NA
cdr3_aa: CASSQDEGANTGELFF
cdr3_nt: TGCGCCAGCAGCCAAGATGAGGGAGCGAACACCGGGGAGCTGTTTTTT

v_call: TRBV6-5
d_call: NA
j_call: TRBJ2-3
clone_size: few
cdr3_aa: CASREGTDTQYF
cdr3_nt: TGTGCCAGCAGGGAAGGCACAGATACGCAGTATTTT

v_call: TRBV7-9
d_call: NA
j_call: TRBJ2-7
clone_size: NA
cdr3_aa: CASSSIVDEQYF
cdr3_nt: TGTGCCAGCAGCTCAATAGTCGACGAGCAGTACTTC

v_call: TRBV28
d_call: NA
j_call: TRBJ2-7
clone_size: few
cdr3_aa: CASSGAHYEQYF
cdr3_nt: TGTGCCAGCAGTGGGGCACACTACGAGCAGTACTTC

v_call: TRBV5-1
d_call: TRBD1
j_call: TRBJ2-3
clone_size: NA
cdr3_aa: CASSEQGAWILTDTQYF
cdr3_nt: TGCGCCAGCAGCGAGCAGGGGGCTTGGATTCTCACAGATACGCAGTATTTT

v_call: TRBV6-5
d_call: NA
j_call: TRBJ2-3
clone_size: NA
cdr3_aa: CATGLQGSSTDTQYF
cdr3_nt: TGTGCCACCGGTTTACAGGGCTCGAGCACAGATACGCAGTATTTT

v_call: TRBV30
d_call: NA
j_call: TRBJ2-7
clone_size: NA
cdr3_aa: CAWSVRGYEQYF
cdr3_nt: TGTGCCTGGAGTGTACGCGGTTACGAGCAGTACTTC

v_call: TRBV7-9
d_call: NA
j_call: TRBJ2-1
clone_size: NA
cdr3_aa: CASSQQWDEQFF
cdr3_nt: TGTGCCAGCAGCCAACAGTGGGATGAGCAGTTCTTC

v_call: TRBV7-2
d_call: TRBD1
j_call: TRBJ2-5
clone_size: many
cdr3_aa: CASSLARGQETQYF
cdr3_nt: TGTGCCAGCAGCTTAGCCAGGGGGCAGGAGACCCAGTACTTC

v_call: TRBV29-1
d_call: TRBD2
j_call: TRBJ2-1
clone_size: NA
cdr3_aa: CSGWGGLAGYGEQFF
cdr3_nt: TGCAGCGGGTGGGGAGGGCTAGCGGGATATGGTGAGCAGTTCTTC

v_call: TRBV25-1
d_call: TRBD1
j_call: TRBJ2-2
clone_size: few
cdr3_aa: CASSNSGTGITGELFF
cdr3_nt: TGTGCCAGCAGTAACTCCGGGACAGGCATCACCGGGGAGCTGTTTTTT

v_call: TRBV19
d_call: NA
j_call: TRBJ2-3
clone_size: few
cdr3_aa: CASRGWSTDTQYF
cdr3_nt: TGTGCCAGTAGAGGGTGGAGCACAGATACGCAGTATTTT

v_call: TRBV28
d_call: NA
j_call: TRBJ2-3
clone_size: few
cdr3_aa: CASNAPLTGGTDTQYF
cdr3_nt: TGTGCCAGCAATGCCCCCCTGACGGGGGGCACAGATACGCAGTATTTT

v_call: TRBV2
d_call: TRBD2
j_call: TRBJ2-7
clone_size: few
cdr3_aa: CASRSGTSGRAYEQYF
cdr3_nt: TGTGCCAGCAGATCCGGGACTAGCGGGAGGGCCTACGAGCAGTACTTC

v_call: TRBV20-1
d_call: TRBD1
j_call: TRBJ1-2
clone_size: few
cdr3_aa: CSAISQGGISGYTF
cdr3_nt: TGCAGTGCTATATCCCAGGGGGGAATCAGCGGCTACACCTTC

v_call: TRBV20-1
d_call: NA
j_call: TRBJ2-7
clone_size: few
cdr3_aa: CSARDMGYEQYF
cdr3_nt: TGCAGTGCTAGAGATATGGGGTACGAGCAGTACTTC

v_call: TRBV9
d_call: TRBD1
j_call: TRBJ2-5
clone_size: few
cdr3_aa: CASDRGGGETQYF
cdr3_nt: TGTGCCAGTGACAGGGGTGGGGGGGAGACCCAGTACTTC

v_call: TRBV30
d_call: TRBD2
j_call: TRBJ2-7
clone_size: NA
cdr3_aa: CAWNSGAGGRYEQYF
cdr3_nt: TGTGCCTGGAACAGTGGAGCGGGAGGGCGCTACGAGCAGTACTTC

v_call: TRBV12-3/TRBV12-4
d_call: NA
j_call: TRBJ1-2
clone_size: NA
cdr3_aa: CASSRGRYGYTF
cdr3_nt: TGTGCCAGCAGCAGGGGACGCTATGGCTACACCTTC

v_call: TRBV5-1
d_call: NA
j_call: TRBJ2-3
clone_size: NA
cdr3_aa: CASSLERPTQYF
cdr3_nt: TGCGCCAGCAGCTTGGAACGTCCTACGCAGTATTTT

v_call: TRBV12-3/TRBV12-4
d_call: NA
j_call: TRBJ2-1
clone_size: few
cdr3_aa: CASSSGRSYFTNEQFF
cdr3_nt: TGTGCCAGCAGTTCTGGCCGATCCTATTTCACAAATGAGCAGTTCTTC

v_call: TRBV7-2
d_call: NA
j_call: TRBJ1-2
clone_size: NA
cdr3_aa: CASSSYRSHYGYTF
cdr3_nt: TGTGCCAGCAGCTCATACAGGTCCCATTATGGCTACACCTTC

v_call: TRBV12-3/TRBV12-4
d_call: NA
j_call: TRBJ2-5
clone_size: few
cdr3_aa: CASSFSLAETQYF
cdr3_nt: TGTGCCAGCAGTTTCTCGCTAGCTGAGACCCAGTACTTC

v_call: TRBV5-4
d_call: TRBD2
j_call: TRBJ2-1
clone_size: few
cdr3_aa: CASPPEGSTSGYNEQFF
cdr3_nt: TGTGCCAGCCCGCCTGAGGGGAGCACTAGCGGTTACAATGAGCAGTTCTTC

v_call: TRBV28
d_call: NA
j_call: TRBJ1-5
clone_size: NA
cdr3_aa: CASSLPAQGSQPQHF
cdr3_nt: TGTGCCAGCAGTTTACCCGCGCAGGGGAGTCAGCCCCAGCATTTT

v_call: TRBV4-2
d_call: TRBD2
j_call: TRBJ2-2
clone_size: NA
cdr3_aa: CASSQEGGTVNTGELFF
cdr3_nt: TGTGCCAGCAGCCAAGAGGGAGGGACCGTGAACACCGGGGAGCTGTTTTTT

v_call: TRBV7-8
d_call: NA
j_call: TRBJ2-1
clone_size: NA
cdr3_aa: CASSSRDPRMRFF
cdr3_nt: TGTGCCAGCAGCTCACGAGACCCTCGAATGCGGTTCTTC

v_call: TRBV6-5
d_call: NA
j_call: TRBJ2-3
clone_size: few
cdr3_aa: CASSYSARDTQYF
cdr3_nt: TGTGCCAGCAGTTACTCGGCGAGGGATACGCAGTATTTT

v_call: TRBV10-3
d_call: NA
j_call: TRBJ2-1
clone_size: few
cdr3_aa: CAISGMWAGGTYNEQFF
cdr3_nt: TGTGCCATCAGTGGGATGTGGGCTGGAGGGACCTACAATGAGCAGTTCTTC

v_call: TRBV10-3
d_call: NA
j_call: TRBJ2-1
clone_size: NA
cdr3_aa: CAISEGDEQFF
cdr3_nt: TGTGCCATCAGTGAAGGAGATGAGCAGTTCTTC

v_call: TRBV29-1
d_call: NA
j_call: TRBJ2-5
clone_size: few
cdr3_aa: CSVEDRWGSRQETQYF
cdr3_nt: TGCAGCGTTGAAGATCGGTGGGGTAGCAGACAAGAGACCCAGTACTTC

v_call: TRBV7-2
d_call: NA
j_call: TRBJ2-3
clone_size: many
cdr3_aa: CASSSGSDQTQYF
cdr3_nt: TGTGCCAGCAGCTCTGGTAGCGATCAGACGCAGTATTTT

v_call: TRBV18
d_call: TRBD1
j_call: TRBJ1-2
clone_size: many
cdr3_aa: CASSPTGMGQRPYGYTF
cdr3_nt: TGTGCCAGCTCACCAACGGGAATGGGACAGCGACCATATGGCTACACCTTC

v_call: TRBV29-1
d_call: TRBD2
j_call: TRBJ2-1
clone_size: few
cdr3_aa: CSVERSGKSSYNEQFF
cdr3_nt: TGCAGCGTTGAAAGGAGCGGGAAAAGCTCCTACAATGAGCAGTTCTTC

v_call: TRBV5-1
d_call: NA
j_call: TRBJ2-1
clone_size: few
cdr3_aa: CASSFDSVGYNEQFF
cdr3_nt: TGCGCCAGCAGCTTTGACTCGGTGGGCTACAATGAGCAGTTCTTC

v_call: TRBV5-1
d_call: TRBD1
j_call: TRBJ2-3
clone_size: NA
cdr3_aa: CASSVSGTGVADTQYF
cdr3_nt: TGCGCCAGCAGCGTCTCCGGGACAGGGGTCGCGGATACGCAGTATTTT

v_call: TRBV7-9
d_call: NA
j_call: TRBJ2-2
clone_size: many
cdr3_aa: CASSFGELFF
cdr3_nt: TGTGCCAGCAGCTTCGGGGAGCTGTTTTTT

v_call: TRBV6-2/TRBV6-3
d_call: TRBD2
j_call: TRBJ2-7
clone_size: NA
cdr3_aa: CARSLGTRQLAGDRYEQYF
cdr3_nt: TGTGCCCGCAGCCTCGGGACAAGACAACTAGCGGGAGATCGTTACGAGCAGTACTTC

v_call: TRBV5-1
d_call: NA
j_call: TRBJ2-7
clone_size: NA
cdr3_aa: CASSLGGVDYEQYF
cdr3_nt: TGCGCCAGCAGCTTGGGAGGGGTGGACTACGAGCAGTACTTC

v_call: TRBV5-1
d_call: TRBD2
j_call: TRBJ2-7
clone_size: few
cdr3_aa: CASSDGTNRYYEQYF
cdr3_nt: TGCGCCAGCAGCGACGGGACTAACCGTTACTACGAGCAGTACTTC

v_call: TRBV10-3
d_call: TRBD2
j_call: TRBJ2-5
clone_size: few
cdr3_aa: CAISSAGGEETQYF
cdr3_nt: TGTGCCATCAGTTCGGCGGGAGGGGAGGAGACCCAGTACTTC

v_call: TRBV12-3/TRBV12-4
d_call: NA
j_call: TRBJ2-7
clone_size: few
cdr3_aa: CASSFLDRDDYEQYF
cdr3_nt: TGTGCCAGCAGTTTCCTAGACCGGGACGACTACGAGCAGTACTTC

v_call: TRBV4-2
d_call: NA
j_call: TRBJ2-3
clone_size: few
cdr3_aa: CASSQDLAFADTQYF
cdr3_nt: TGTGCCAGCAGCCAAGATCTGGCTTTCGCAGATACGCAGTATTTT

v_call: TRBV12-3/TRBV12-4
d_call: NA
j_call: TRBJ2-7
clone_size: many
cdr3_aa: CASSPDYSYEQYF
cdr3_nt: TGTGCCAGCAGTCCCGACTACTCCTACGAGCAGTACTTC

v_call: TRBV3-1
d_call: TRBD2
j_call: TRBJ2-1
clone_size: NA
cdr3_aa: CASSQASGRADRQFF
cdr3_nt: TGTGCCAGCAGCCAAGCGAGCGGGAGGGCCGATAGACAGTTCTTC